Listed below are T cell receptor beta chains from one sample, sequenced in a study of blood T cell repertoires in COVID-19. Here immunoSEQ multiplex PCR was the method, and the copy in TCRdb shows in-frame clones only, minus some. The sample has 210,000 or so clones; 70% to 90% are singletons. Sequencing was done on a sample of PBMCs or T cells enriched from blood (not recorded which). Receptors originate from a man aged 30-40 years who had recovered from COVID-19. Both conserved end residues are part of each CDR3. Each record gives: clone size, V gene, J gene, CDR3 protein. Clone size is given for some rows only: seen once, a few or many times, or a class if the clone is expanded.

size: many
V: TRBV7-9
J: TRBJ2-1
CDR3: CASSFRTGFNNEQFF

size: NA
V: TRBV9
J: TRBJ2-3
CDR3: CASSVGWEDGSDTQYF

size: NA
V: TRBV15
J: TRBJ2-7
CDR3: CATRRLDSNEQYF

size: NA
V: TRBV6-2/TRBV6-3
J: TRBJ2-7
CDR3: CASTYPHSYEQYF

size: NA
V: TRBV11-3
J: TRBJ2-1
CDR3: CASSRQGMSYNEQFF

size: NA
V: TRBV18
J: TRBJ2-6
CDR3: CASSPRDRQLFSGANVLTF

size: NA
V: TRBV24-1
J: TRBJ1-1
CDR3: CATKGQPNTEAFF

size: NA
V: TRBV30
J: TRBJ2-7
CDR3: CAWSADYGTAFYEQYF

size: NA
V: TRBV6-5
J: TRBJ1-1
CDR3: CASGRGGLEAFF

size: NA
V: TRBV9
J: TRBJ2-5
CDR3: CASSVAAGEQETQYF

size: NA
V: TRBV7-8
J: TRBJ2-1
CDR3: CASRSTGFGNEQFF

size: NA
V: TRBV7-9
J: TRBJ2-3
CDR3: CASSPRADTQYF

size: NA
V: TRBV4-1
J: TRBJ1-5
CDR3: CASSHPDRKNQPQHF

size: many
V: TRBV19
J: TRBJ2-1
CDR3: CASSMGLAGNEQFF

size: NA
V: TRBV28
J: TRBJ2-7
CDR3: CASSLSAQPQYF

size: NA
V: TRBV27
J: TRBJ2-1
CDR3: CASSLSLAAPGNEQFF

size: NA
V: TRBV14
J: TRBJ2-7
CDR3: CASAPGSHSSYEQYF

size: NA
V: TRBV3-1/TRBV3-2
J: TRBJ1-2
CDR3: CASNRGPQGDYGYTF

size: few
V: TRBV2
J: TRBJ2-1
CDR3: CASSAPFLPVQFF

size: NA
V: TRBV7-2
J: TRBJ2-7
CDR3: CASSTRQGSYEQYF

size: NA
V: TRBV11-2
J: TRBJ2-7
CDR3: CASSLFPTTLSYEQYF

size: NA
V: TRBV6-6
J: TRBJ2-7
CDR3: CASSRGTASRTYEQYF

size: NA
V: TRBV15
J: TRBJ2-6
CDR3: CATSPKGLGEANVLTF

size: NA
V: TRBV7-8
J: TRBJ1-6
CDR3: CASSLTGGPLHF

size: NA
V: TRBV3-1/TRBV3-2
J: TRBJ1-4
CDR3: CASTLSTGGEKLFF

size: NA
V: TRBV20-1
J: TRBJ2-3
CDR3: CSASLLAGSRSPRDTQYF

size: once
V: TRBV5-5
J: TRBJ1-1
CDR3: CASSRGQGRTEAFF

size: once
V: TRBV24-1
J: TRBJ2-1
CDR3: CATSAATGGNEQFF

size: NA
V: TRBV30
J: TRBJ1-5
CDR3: CAWSVSSRSNQPQHF